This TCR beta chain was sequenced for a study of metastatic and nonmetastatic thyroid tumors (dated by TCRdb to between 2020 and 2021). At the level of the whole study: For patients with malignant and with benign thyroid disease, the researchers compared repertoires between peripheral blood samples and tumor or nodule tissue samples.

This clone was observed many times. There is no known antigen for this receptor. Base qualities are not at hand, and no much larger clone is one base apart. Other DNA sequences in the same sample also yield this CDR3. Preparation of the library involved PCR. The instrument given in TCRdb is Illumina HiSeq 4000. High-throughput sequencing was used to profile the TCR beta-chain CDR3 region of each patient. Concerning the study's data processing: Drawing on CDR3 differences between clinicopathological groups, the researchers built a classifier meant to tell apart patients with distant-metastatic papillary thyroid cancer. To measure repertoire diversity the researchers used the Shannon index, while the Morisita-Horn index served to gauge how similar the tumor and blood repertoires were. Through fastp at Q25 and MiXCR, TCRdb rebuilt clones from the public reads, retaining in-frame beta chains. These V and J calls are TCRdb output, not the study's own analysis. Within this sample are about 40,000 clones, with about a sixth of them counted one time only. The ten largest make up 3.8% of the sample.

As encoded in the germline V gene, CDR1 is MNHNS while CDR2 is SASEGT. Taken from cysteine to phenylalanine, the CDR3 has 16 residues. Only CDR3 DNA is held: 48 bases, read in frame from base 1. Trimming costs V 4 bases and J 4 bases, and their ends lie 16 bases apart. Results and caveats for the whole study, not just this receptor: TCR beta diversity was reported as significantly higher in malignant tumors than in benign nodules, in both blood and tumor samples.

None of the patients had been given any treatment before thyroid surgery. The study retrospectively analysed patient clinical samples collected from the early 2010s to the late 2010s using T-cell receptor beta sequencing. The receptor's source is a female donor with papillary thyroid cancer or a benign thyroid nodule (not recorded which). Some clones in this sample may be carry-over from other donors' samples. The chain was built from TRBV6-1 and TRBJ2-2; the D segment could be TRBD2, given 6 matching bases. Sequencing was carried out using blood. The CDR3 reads CASSAAGAGGTGELFF. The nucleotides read TGTGCCAGCAGTGCTGCCGGCGCCGGGGGCACCGGGGAGCTGTTTTTT.